The subject of this entry is one T cell receptor beta chain. The antigen is undetermined. There are 11 residues in the CDR3. Per the germline V gene, CDR1 is MGHDK and CDR2 is SYGVNS. The germline V and J ends were trimmed by 5 bases and 2 bases, with 4 bases remaining between them. Assay: immunoSEQ multiplex PCR; the TCRdb copy retains only in-frame clones and omits some. The table lists roughly 77,000 clones, 93% of them singletons. Indicated time point: newly diagnosed, previously untreated cHL patient sample. What served as comparison were PBMCs in newly diagnosed, untreated classical Hodgkin lymphoma. The data stem from a study of PD-1 blockade in classical Hodgkin lymphoma. Points from the study as a whole: According to reports, newly diagnosed patients had lower baseline TCR diversity than healthy donors, and relapsed/refractory patients had lower baseline TCR diversity still. Although disease activity or prior therapy may be involved, causes of the repertoire differences remain undefined.

This TCR was sampled from a human donor with classical Hodgkin lymphoma. The sequencing sample was made of peripheral blood mononuclear cells (PBMCs). V usage is TRBV25-1 and J usage is TRBJ2-7; D remains ambiguous. The chain's CDR3 is CASSSTYEQYF. The CDR3 DNA reads TGTGCCAGCAGTAGCACCTACGAGCAGTACTTC.